This T cell receptor (beta chain) appears in the sequencing data of a study of T cells expressing NK-cell markers. Study-wide context: Sorted CD3+CD56-NKG2C+, CD3+CD56+NKG2C- and CD3+CD56+NKG2C+ T cells were the source of the TCR beta repertoires. In the group of eight sequenced donors, seven were HCMV-seropositive and one was seronegative.

The CDR3 runs 13 residues. In germline, CDR1 is SGHTA, CDR2 FQGNSA. Study-level findings and limits: There were a handful of donors in whom these clonotypes also led the CD3+CD56-NKG2C+ fraction.

Each CDR3 protein gets one entry in TCRdb, which reprocessed the 5' RACE reads and gives no DNA. The sample has approximately 550,000 distinct CDR3 sequences. In regard to this clonotype: Its antigen is not known.

This sequence joins TRBV7-2 and TRBJ1-2. Sequenced material: blood T cells: a sorted CD56 or NKG2C T cell subset, CD4+ or CD8+ T cells, or bulk PBMC T cells (not recorded which). The sequence was obtained from a man aged 18 to 30 in good health. This CDR3 is CASSLGNRIGYTF. The entire variable domain, with the rest obtained from reference TRBV7-2 and TRBJ1-2, is as follows: GAGVSQSPSNKVTEKGKDVELRCDPISGHTALYWYRQSLGQGLEFLIYFQGNSAPDKSGLPSDRFSAERTGGSVSTLTIQRTQQEDSAVYLCASSLGNRIGYTFGSGTRLTVV.